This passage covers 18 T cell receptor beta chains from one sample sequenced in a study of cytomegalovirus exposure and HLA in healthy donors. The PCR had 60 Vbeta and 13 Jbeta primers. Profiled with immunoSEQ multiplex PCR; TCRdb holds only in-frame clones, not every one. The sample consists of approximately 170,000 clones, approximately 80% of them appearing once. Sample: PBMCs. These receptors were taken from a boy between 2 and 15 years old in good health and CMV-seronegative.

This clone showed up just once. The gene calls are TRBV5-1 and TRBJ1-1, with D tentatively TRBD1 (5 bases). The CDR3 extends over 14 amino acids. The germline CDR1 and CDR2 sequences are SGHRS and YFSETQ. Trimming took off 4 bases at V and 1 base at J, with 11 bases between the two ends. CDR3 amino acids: CASSIVGGNTEAFF. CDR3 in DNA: TGCGCCAGCAGCATTGTGGGGGGGAACACTGAAGCTTTCTTT. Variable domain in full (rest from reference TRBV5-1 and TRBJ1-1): KAGVTQTPRYLIKTRGQQVTLSCSPISGHRSVSWYQQTPGQGLQFLFEYFSETQRNKGNFPGRFSGRQFSNSRSEMNVSTLELGDSALYLCASSIVGGNTEAFFGQGTRLTVV.

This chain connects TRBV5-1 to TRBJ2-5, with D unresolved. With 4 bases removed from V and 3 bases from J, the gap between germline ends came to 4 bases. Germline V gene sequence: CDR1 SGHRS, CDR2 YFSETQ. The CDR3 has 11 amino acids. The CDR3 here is CASSQKETQYF. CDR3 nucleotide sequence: TGCGCCAGCAGCCAAAAAGAGACCCAGTACTTC. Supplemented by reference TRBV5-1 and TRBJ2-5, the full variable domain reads KAGVTQTPRYLIKTRGQQVTLSCSPISGHRSVSWYQQTPGQGLQFLFEYFSETQRNKGNFPGRFSGRQFSNSRSEMNVSTLELGDSALYLCASSQKETQYFGPGTRLLVL.

In DNA, the CDR3 is TGTGCCAGCAGTCCCCGTTTGGCGGGGGGACAAGAGACCCAGTACTTC. Amino acids: CASSPRLAGGQETQYF. This chain uses TRBV27 with TRBJ2-5; 8 bases map to TRBD2. The germline CDR1 and CDR2 sequences are MNHEY and SMNVEV (reference sequence). V shed 5 bases, J shed 2 bases, and the junction held 10 bases outside the gene matches. This CDR3 has 16 residues.

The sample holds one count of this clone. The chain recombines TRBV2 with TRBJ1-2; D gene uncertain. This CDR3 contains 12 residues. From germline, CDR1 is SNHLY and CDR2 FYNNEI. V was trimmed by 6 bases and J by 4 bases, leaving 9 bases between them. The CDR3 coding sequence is TGTGCCAGCAGGGGAGGGAGCTATGGCTACACCTTC. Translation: CASRGGSYGYTF.

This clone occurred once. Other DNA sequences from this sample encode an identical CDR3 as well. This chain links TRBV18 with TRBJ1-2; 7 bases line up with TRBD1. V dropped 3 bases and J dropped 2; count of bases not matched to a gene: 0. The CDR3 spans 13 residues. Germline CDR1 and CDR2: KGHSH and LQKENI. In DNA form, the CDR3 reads TGTGCCAGCTCACCGACAGGGAACTATGGCTACACCTTC. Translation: CASSPTGNYGYTF.

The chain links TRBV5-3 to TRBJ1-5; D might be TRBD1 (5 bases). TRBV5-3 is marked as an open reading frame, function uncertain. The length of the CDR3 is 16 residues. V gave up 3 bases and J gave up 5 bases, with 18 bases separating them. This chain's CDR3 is CARSSLNPGSDQPQHF. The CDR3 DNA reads TGTGCCAGAAGCTCCCTTAACCCAGGGTCTGATCAGCCCCAGCATTTT.

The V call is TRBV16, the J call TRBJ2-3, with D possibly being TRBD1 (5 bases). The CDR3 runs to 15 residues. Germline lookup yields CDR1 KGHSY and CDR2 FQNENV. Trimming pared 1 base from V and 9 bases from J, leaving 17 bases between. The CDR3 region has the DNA TGTGCCAGCAGCCAATTCGAAGTTAGACAGTTGACGCAGTATTTT. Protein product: CASSQFEVRQLTQYF.

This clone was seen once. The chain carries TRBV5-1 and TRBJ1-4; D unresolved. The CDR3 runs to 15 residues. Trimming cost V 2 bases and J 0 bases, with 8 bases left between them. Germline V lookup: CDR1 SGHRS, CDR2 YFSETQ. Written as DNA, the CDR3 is TGCGCCAGCAGCTTCCGACACGCAACTAATGAAAAACTGTTTTTT. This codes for CASSFRHATNEKLFF.

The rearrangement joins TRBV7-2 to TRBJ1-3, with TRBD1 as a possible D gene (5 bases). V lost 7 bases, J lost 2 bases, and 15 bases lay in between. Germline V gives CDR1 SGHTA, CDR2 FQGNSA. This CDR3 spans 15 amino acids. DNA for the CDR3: TGTGCCAGCACCATCAGGGAAAGCCCTGGAAACACCATATATTTT. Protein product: CASTIRESPGNTIYF.

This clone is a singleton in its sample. The CDR3 DNA follows: TGTGCCATCAGCCCCGGGACTAGGACCGGGGAGCTGTTTTTT. It codes for CAISPGTRTGELFF. The gene calls are TRBV10-3 and TRBJ2-2; 8 bases fit TRBD2. This CDR3 spans 14 amino acids. CDR1 is ENHRY, CDR2 SYGVKD, per germline. Trimming removed 6 bases from V and 5 bases from J; junction bases left unmatched: 5.

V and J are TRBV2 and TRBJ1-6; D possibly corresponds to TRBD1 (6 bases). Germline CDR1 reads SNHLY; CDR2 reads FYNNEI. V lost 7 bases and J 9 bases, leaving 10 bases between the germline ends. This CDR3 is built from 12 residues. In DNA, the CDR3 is TGTGCCAGCATGAGGGACACTTCACCCCTCCACTTT. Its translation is CASMRDTSPLHF.

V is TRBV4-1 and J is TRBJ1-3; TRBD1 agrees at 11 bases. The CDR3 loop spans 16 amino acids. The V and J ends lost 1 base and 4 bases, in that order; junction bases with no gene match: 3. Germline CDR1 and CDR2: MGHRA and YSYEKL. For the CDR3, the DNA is TGCGCCAGCAGCCAAGCGGACAGGGGGCTAGGAAACACCATATATTTT. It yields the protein CASSQADRGLGNTIYF.

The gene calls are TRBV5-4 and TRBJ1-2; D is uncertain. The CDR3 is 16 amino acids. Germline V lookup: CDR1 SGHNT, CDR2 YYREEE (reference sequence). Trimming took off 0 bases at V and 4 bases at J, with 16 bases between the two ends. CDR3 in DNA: TGTGCCAGCAGCTTGGGAGTCCCCGTGATTCCCTATGGCTACACCTTC. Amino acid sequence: CASSLGVPVIPYGYTF.

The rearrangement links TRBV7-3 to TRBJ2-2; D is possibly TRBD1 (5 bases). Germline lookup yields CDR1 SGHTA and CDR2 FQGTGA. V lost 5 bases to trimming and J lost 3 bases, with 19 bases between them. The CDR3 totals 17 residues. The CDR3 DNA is TGTGCCAGCAGCCCCTCGACTGGGGCCTTCTACACCGGGGAGCTGTTTTTT. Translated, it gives CASSPSTGAFYTGELFF.

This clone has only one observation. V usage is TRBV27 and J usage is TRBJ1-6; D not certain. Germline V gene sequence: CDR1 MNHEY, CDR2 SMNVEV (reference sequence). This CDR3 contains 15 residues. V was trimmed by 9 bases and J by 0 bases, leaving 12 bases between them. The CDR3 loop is CASRPTSSYNSPLHF. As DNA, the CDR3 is TGTGCCAGTCGACCGACTAGCTCCTATAATTCACCCCTCCACTTT.

The CDR3 coding sequence is TGCGCCAGCAGCCAAGACGGGGGCACAGATACGCAGTATTTT. The encoded protein is CASSQDGGTDTQYF. The V gene is TRBV4-3, the J gene TRBJ2-3; possibly TRBD2 for D (5 bases). This CDR3 is built from 14 residues. The V and J ends lost 0 bases and 1 base respectively, with 5 bases between them. Germline CDR1 reads LGHNA; CDR2 reads YSLEER.

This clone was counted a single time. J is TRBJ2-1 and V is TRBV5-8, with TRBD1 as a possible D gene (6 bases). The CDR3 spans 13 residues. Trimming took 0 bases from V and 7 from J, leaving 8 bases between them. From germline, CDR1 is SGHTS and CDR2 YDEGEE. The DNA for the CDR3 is TGTGCCAGCAGCTTGGTCAGGGGAAATGAGCAGTTCTTC. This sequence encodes CASSLVRGNEQFF.

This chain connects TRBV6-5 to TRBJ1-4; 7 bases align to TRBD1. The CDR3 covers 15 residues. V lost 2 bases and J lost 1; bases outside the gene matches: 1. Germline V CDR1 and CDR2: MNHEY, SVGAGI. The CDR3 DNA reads TGTGCCAGCAGTTACGCAGGGGGAACTAATGAAAAACTGTTTTTT. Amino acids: CASSYAGGTNEKLFF.